The entry that follows covers one T cell receptor beta chain sequence. Its antigen is undetermined. From RNA transcripts, TCR beta CDR3 regions were amplified. HTBI primers were used for first-round RT-PCR of the TCR CDR3. MiXCR, applied by TCRdb to the multiplex PCR reads, yields one record per CDR3 protein. This table has around 570,000 distinct CDR3 sequences, nearly 20% appearing once. The germline gives CDR1 SQVTM, CDR2 ANQGSEA. This CDR3 has 15 residues. The junction had 5 bases not matched to a gene; V was cut back by 4 bases and J by 3 bases. This record belongs to a study of T cells in Graves' hyperthyroidism and ophthalmopathy. Regarding the study as a whole: Most expanded thyroid clonotypes above 0.001 also appeared in blood. Ophthalmopathy was told apart from stable hyperthyroidism by a 13 V-J model.

Patients having uncontrolled infection, another autoimmune disease, pregnancy or lactation were not included. Based on clinical symptoms, serum thyroxine and TRAb, thyroid ultrasound and orbital computed tomography, diagnoses were reached. Sequencing was carried out using blood. The V call is TRBV29-1, the J call TRBJ1-5, with 11 bases lining up with TRBD1. The TCR comes from a man aged 40-49 years with Graves' ophthalmopathy. This CDR3 is CSVGGGQGDNQPQHF. The CDR3 nucleotides are TGCAGCGTTGGCGGGGGACAGGGGGACAATCAGCCCCAGCATTTT.